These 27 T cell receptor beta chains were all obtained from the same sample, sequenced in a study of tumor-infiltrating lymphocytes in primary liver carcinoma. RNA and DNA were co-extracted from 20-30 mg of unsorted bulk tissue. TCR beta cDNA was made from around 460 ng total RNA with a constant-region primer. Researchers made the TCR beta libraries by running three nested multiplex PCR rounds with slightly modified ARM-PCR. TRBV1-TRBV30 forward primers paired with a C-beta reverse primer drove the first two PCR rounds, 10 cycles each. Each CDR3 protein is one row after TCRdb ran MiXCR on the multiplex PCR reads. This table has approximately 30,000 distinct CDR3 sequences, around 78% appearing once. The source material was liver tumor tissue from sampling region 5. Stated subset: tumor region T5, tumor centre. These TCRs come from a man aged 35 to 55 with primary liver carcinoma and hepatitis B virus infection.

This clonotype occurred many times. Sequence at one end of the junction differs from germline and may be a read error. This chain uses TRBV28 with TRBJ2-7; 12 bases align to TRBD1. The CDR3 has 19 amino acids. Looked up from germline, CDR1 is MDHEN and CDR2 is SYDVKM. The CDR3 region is CASSPYEGQGAQISCEQYF. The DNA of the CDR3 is TGTGCCAGCAGTCCGTACGAGGGACAGGGGGCGCAGATCTCCTGCGAGCAGTACTTC.

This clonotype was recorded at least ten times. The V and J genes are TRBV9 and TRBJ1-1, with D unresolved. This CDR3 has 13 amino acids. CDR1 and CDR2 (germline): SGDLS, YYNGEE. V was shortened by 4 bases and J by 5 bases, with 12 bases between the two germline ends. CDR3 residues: CASSRGDGTEAFF. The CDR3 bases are TGTGCCAGCAGCCGGGGTGACGGAACTGAAGCTTTCTTT.

The CDR3 here is CASSPGLAGATDMHYF. The CDR3 DNA reads TGTGCCAGCAGCCCGGGACTAGCGGGGGCCACAGATATGCACTATTTT. J is TRBJ2-3 and V is TRBV5-4; 14 bases are a match to TRBD2. The CDR3 runs 16 residues. Germline V gives CDR1 SGHNT, CDR2 YYREEE (reference sequence). V lost 4 bases and J lost 15; bases outside the gene matches: 16.

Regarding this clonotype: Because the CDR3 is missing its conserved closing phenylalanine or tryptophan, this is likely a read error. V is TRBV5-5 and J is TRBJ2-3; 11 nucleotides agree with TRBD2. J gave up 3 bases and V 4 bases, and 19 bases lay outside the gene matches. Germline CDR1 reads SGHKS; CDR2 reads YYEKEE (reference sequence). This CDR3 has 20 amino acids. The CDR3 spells CASSPGLTSGMTGFTDTQYS. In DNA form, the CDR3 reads TGTGCCAGCAGCCCCGGACTGACTAGCGGGATGACAGGGTTTACAGATACGCAGTATTCT.

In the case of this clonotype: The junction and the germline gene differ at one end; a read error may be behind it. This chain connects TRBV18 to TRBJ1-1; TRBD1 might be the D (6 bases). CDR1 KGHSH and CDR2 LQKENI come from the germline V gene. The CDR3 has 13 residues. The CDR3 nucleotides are TGTGCCAGCTCGCCACCGCGACAGGTGATTGCTTTCTTT. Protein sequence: CASSPPRQVIAFF.

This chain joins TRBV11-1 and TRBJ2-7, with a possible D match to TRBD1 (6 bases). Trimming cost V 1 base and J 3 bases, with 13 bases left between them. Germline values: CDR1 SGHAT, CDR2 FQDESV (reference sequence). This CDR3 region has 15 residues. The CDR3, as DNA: TGTGCCAGCAGCTTAGGCAGGACAGCCTTCTACGAGCAGTACTTC. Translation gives CASSLGRTAFYEQYF.

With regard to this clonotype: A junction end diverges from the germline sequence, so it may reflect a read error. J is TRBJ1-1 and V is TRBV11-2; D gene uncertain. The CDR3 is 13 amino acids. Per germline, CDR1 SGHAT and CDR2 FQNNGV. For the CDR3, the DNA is TGTACCAGCGGCTTAGTAGATAACACTGAATCTTTCTTT. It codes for CTSGLVDNTESFF.

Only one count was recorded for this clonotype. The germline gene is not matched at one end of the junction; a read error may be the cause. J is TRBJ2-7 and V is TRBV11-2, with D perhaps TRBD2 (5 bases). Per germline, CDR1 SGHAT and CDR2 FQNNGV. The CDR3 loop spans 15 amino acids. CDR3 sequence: CASSPSMLAEYEQYF. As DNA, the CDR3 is TGCGCCAGCAGCCCGTCGATGCTAGCAGAGTATGAGCAGTACTTC.

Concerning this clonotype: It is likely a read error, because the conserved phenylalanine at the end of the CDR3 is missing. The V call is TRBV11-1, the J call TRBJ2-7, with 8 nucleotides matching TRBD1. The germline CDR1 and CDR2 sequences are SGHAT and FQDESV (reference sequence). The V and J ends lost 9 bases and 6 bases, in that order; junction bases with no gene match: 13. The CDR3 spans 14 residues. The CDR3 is CARSPGQGSVEQYS. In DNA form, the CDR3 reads TGTGCCAGAAGCCCCGGACAGGGTTCAGTCGAGCAGTACTCC.

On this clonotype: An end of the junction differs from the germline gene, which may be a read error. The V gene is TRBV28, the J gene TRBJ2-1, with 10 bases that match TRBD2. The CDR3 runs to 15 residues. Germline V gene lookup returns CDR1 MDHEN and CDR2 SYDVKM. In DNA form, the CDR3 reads TGTGCCAGCAGTAGCGGGAGGGCCAGTCTGAGTGAGCAGCTCTTC. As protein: CASSSGRASLSEQLF.

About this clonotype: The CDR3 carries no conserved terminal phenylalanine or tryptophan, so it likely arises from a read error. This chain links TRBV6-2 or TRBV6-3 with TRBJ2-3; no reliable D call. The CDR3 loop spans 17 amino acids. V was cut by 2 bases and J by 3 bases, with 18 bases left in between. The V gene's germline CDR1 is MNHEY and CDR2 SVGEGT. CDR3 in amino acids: CASSYLPNGSSTDTQYL. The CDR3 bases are TGTGCCAGCAGTTACCTTCCTAACGGGTCTAGTACAGATACGCAGTATCTT.

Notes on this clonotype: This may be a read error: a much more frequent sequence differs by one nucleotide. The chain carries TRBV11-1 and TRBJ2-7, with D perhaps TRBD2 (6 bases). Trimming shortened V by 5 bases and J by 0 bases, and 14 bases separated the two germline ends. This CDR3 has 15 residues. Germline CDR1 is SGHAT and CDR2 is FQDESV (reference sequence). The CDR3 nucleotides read TGTGCCAGCAGCACGACTAACGGGAGCTCCTACGAGCAGTACTTC. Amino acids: CASSTTNGSSYEQYF.

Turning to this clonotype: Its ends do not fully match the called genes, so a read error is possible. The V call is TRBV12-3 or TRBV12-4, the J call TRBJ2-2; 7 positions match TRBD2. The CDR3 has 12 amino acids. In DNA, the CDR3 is TGTGCCAGCAGCCCCCAGGGAGGGGAGCTGCTCTTT. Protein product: CASSPQGGELLF.

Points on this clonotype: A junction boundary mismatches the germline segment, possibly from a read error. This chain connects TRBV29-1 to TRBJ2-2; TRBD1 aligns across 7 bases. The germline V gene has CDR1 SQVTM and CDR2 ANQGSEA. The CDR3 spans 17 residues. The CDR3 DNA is TGCAGCGTCATAATGGGCACGGGACAGTGGAACACCGGGGAGCTGTTTTTC. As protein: CSVIMGTGQWNTGELFF.

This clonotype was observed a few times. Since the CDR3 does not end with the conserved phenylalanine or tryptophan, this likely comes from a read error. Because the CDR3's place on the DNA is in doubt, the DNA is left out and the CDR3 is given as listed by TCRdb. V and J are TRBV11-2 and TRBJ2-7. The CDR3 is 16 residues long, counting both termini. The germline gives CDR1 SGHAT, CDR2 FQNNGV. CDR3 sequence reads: CASSLEMALKPYEHYL.

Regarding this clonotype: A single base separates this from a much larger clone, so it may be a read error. CDR3 sequence reads: CASSLQRTMNTEAFF. In DNA, the CDR3 is TGTGCCAGCAGTTTACAGAGGACAATGAACACTGAAGCTTTCTTT. V is TRBV7-9 and J is TRBJ1-1; maybe TRBD1 (5 bases). Germline CDR1 and CDR2: SEHNR and FQNEAQ (reference sequence). V lost 6 bases to trimming and J lost 0 bases, with 14 bases between them. CDR3 length: 15 amino acids.

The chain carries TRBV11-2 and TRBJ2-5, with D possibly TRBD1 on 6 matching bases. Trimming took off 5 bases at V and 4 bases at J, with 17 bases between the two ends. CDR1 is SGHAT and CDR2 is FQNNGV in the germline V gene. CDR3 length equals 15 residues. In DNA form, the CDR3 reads TGTGCCAGCAGCCCTTTCAGGGGTTTGGGAGAGACCCAGTACTTC. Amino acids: CASSPFRGLGETQYF.

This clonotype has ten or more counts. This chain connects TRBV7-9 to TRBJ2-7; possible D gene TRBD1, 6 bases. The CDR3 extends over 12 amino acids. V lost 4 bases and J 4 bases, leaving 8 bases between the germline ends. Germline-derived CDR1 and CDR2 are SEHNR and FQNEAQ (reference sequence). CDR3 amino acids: CASSWTDYEQYF. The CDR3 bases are TGTGCCAGCAGCTGGACAGATTACGAGCAGTACTTC. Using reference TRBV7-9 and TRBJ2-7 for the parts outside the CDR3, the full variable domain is DTGVSQNPRHKITKRGQNVTFRCDPISEHNRLYWYRQTLGQGPEFLTYFQNEAQLEKSRLLSDRFSAERPKGSFSTLEIQRTEQGDSAMYLCASSWTDYEQYFGPGTRLTVT.

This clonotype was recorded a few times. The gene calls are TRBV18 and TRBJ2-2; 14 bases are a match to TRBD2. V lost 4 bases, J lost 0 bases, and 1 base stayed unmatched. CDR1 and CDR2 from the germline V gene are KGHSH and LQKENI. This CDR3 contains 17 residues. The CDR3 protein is CASSRLAGGPNTGELFF. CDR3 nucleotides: TGTGCCAGCTCACGACTAGCGGGAGGGCCGAACACCGGGGAGCTGTTTTTT.

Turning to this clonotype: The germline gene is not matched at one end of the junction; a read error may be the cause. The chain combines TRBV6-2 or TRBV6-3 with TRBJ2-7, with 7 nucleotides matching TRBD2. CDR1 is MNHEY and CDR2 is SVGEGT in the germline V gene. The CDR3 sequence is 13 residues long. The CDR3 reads CASSWREHYEQCF. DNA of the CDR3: TGTGCAAGCTCGTGGCGGGAGCACTACGAGCAGTGCTTC.

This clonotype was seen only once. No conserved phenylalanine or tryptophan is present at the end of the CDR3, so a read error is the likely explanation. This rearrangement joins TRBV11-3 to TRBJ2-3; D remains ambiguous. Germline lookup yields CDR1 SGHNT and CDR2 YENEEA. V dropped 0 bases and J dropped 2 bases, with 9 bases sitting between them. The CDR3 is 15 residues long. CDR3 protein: CASSLESGHTDTQYL. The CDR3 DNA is TGTGCCAGCAGCTTAGAGTCCGGGCACACAGATACGCAGTATCTA.

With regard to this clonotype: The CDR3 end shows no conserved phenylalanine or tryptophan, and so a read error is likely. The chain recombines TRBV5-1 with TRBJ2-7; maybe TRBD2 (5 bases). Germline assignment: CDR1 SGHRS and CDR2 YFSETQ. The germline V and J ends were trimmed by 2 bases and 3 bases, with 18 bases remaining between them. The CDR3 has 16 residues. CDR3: CASSFRSGENDYEQYL. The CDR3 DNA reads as TGCGCCAGCAGCTTCCGGTCTGGGGAGAACGACTACGAGCAGTACTTA.

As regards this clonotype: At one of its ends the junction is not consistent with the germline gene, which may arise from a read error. CDR3 region: CASSYSKGRDQSQHF. In nucleotides, the CDR3 is TGTGCCAGCAGCTACTCGAAGGGCAGGGATCAGTCCCAGCATTTT. The chain joins TRBV6-5 to TRBJ1-5; possible D gene TRBD1, 5 bases. The CDR3 is 15 amino acids. The germline V gene has CDR1 MNHEY and CDR2 SVGAGI.

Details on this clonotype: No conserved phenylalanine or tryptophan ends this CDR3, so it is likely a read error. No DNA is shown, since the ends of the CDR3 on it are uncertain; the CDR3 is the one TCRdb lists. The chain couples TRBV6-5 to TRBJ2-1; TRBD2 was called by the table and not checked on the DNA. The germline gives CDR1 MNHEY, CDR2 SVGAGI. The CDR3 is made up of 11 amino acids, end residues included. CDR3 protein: CAIGRETSEFL.

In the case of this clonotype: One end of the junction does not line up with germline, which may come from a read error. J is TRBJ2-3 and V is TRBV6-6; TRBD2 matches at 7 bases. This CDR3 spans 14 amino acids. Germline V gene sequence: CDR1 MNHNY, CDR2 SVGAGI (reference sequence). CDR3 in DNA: TGTACCAGCAGATACAGCGGGAACACAGATACGCAGTATTTT. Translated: CTSRYSGNTDTQYF.

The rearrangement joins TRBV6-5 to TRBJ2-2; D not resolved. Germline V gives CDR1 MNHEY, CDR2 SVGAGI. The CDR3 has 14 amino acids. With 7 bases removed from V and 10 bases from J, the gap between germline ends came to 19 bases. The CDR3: CASNDIRNIVELFF. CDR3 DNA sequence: TGTGCCAGCAATGACATAAGGAACATCGTGGAGCTGTTTTTT.

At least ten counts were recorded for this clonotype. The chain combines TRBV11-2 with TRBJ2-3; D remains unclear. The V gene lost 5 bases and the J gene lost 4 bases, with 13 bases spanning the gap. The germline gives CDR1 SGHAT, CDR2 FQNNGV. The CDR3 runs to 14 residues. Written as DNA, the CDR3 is TGTGCCAGCAGCCCGGGCTCCCCGTCAGATACGCAGTATTTT. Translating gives CASSPGSPSDTQYF.